This TCR beta chain appears in the sequencing data of a study of T cell responses to AZD1222 COVID-19 vaccine. Overall study: Second-dose intervals near 4 or 12 weeks were combined. General observations from the study: Recipients of AZD1222 seropositive at baseline numbered only six or seven. Sampling captured repertoires only after the peak T cell response. Clonal diversity was possibly underestimated, and white British individuals and females predominated among donors.

CDR3 length: 15 residues. Germline values: CDR1 SGDLS, CDR2 YYNGEE. With 0 bases clipped from V and 9 bases from J, the junction kept 6 bases outside the gene matches. The assay was immunoSEQ multiplex PCR, and TCRdb's table has in-frame clones only and misses some. This table holds approximately 89,000 clones, 70% to 90% found once. A note on this clone: Its antigen is currently unknown.

The V call is TRBV9, the J call TRBJ1-6; 7 bases fit TRBD1. Here the sequenced sample was peripheral blood, taken on day 0 of AZD1222 vaccination. The sequence was obtained from an adult in good health. CDR3 sequence: CASSVDPTGPSPLHF. In DNA form, the CDR3 reads TGTGCCAGCAGCGTAGATCCGACAGGGCCTTCACCCCTCCACTTT.